The rows below give T cell receptor beta chains drawn from one sample of a study of blood T cell repertoires in COVID-19. Libraries were prepared by immunoSEQ multiplex PCR; TCRdb keeps only in-frame clonotypes and omits some of them. This sample has about 130,000 clones, with approximately 81% found just once. Sequenced material: peripheral blood. The receptors stem from a woman aged 45-59 years with acute or convalescent COVID-19. CDR3s include the opening cysteine and the closing phenylalanine or tryptophan. A D gene is named only where the DNA matches it firmly. Clone size is not always given. Where it is, it says once, few, many or a class for expanded clones.

15 | NA | NA | TRBJ1-5 | TRBV15 | TGTGCCACCAGCAGAGATCCAGGGAGCAATCAGCCCCAGCATTTT | CATSRDPGSNQPQHF
14 | NA | NA | TRBJ1-1 | TRBV6-5 | TGTGCCAGCATGCGGGGGGTAGTTGGCACTGAAGCTTTCTTT | CASMRGVVGTEAFF
15 | NA | NA | TRBJ1-1 | TRBV6-6 | TGTGCCAGCAGTTACTTCGGACTTCCCAACACTGAAGCTTTCTTT | CASSYFGLPNTEAFF
13 | NA | NA | TRBJ1-5 | TRBV18 | TGTGCCAGCTCATGGACAGTAAATCAGCCCCAGCATTTT | CASSWTVNQPQHF
14 | NA | NA | TRBJ1-1 | TRBV15 | TGTGCCACCAGCAGAGAATCGTCGAACACTGAAGCTTTCTTT | CATSRESSNTEAFF
11 | NA | NA | TRBJ1-4 | TRBV12-3/TRBV12-4 | TGTGCCAGCAGCCCAGGCAGAAAACTGTTTTTT | CASSPGRKLFF
15 | NA | NA | TRBJ1-1 | TRBV5-1 | TGCGCCAGCAGCTCCAGATCGGACTTAGGCACTGAAGCTTTCTTT | CASSSRSDLGTEAFF
17 | NA | NA | TRBJ1-6 | TRBV11-2 | TGTGCCAGCAGCTTAGAGGGGGCAGACTTCTATAATTCACCCCTCCACTTT | CASSLEGADFYNSPLHF
14 | NA | NA | TRBJ2-7 | TRBV6-6 | TGTGCCAGCAGTTTGCTTTCAGGAAACTACGAGCAGTACTTC | CASSLLSGNYEQYF
16 | NA | TRBD1 | TRBJ1-1 | TRBV2 | TGTGCCAGCAGTGGAAGGACAGGAATTGTGAACACTGAAGCTTTCTTT | CASSGRTGIVNTEAFF
17 | NA | TRBD2 | TRBJ2-2 | TRBV2 | TGTGCCAGCAGATTCGTGACTAGCTATAGCAGAACCGGGGAGCTGTTTTTT | CASRFVTSYSRTGELFF
15 | NA | TRBD1 | TRBJ1-4 | TRBV5-1 | TGCGCCAGCAGCTCTACAGGGGGACGTAATGAAAAACTGTTTTTT | CASSSTGGRNEKLFF
14 | NA | TRBD1 | TRBJ1-2 | TRBV7-8 | TGTGCCAGCACACCATCCGGGACAGTGCGTGGCTACACCTTC | CASTPSGTVRGYTF
15 | NA | NA | TRBJ1-4 | TRBV11-2 | TGTGCCAGCAGCGACACAGGGTTTGTAAATGAAAAACTGTTTTTT | CASSDTGFVNEKLFF
15 | NA | NA | TRBJ1-3 | TRBV18 | TGTGCCAGCTCACCACAACGGGACTCTGGAAACACCATATATTTT | CASSPQRDSGNTIYF
15 | NA | TRBD1 | TRBJ1-5 | TRBV19 | TGTGCCAGCAACAGGGGGTTATATAGCAATCAGCCCCAGCATTTT | CASNRGLYSNQPQHF
16 | NA | TRBD2 | TRBJ2-1 | TRBV7-8 | TGTGCCAGCAGCTTAACGGGGACTAGAAGCAACAATGAGCAGTTCTTC | CASSLTGTRSNNEQFF
13 | NA | NA | TRBJ2-3 | TRBV28 | TGTGCCAGCTCTGGGGACTCCACAGATACGCAGTATTTT | CASSGDSTDTQYF
14 | NA | TRBD1 | TRBJ1-2 | TRBV5-1 | TGCGCCAGCAGCCCGACAGGGACGGACTATGGCTACACCTTC | CASSPTGTDYGYTF
14 | NA | TRBD1 | TRBJ1-2 | TRBV6-5 | TGTGCCAGCAGAGGACCAGGGGGTGGCTATGGCTACACCTTC | CASRGPGGGYGYTF
16 | NA | TRBD2 | TRBJ2-3 | TRBV11-2 | TGTGCCAGCACCGATACTAGCGGGAGAGGTGCAGATACGCAGTATTTT | CASTDTSGRGADTQYF
12 | NA | NA | TRBJ1-2 | TRBV29-1 | TGCAGCGTCACGGACAGAAACTATGGCTACACCTTC | CSVTDRNYGYTF
15 | NA | TRBD2 | TRBJ2-5 | TRBV11-2 | TGTGCCAGCAGCCAAGCACTAGCGGACCAAGAGACCCAGTACTTC | CASSQALADQETQYF
14 | few | NA | TRBJ1-6 | TRBV5-5 | TGTGCCAGCAGCTCTCCCCGGTCGAGCGCACCCCTCCACTTT | CASSSPRSSAPLHF
17 | NA | NA | TRBJ2-3 | TRBV24-1 | TGTGCCACCAGTGATTCACTCCCGGGAGCTGGCACAGATACGCAGTATTTT | CATSDSLPGAGTDTQYF
14 | NA | NA | TRBJ1-5 | TRBV20-1 | TGCAGTGCTAGTGCCGGGGAAAGGTACCAGCCCCAGCATTTT | CSASAGERYQPQHF
15 | NA | NA | TRBJ2-2 | TRBV6-5 | TGTGCCAGCAGACCCCAGGGGCGCGGTACCGGGGAGCTGTTTTTT | CASRPQGRGTGELFF
18 | NA | TRBD2 | TRBJ2-5 | TRBV2 | TGTGCCAGCATGACAATGGGGACTAGCGGGACCCACTTAGGGACCCAGTACTTC | CASMTMGTSGTHLGTQYF